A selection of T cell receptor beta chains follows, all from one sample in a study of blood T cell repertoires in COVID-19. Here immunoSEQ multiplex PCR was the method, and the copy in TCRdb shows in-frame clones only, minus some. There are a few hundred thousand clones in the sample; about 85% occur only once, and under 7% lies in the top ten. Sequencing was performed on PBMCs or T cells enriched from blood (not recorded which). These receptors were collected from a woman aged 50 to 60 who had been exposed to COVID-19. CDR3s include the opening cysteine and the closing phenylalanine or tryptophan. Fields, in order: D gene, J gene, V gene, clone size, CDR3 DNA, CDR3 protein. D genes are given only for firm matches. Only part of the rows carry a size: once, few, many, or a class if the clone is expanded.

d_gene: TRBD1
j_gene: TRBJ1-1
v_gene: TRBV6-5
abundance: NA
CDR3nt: TGTGCCTCTAAGGAGGGGGCTGAGTACACTGAAGCTTTCTTT
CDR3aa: CASKEGAEYTEAFF

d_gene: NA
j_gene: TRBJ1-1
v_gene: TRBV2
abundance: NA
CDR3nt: TGTGCCAGCAGGCAAGACAGAGAGACTGAAGCTTTCTTT
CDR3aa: CASRQDRETEAFF

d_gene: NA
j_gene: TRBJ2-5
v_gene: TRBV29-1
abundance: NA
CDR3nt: TGCAGCGTTGTTGGTGGCACAGCCCTCCGAGAGACCCAGTACTTC
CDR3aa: CSVVGGTALRETQYF

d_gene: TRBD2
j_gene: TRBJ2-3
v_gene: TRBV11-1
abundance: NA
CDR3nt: TGTGCCAGCAGCTTAAAGGGACTAGCGGGGGGTCATACGCAGTATTTT
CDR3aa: CASSLKGLAGGHTQYF

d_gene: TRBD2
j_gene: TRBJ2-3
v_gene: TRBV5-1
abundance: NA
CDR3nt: TGCGCCAGCAGCTGGACTAGCGGGAACACAGATACGCAGTATTTT
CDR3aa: CASSWTSGNTDTQYF

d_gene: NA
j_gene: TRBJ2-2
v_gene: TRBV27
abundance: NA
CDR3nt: TGTGCCAGCAGTAGGGGGGGGGCGAACACCGGGGAGCTGTTTTTT
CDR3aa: CASSRGGANTGELFF

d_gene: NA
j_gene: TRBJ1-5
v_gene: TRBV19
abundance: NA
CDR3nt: TGTGCCAGTATCGATTCCCGGCTAGGGGATCAGCCCCAGCATTTT
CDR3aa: CASIDSRLGDQPQHF

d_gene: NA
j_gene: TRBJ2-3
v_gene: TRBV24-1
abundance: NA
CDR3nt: TGTGCCACCAGTGATCCACGACAGTCTACAGATACGCAGTATTTT
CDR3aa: CATSDPRQSTDTQYF

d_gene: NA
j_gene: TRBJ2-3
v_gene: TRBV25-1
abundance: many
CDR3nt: TGTGCCAGCAGTGACCTCCGGGACTGTGTTAGCGATACGCAGTATTTT
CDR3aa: CASSDLRDCVSDTQYF

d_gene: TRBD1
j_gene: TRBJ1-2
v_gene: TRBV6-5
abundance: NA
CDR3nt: TGTGCCAGCAGTTACACGGTGGGCAGGGGGTACGGCTACACCTTC
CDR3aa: CASSYTVGRGYGYTF

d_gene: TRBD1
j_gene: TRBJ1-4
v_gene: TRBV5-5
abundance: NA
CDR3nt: TGTGCCAGCAGCCAAACAGGGGATCGGCTTGAAAAACTGTTTTTT
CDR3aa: CASSQTGDRLEKLFF

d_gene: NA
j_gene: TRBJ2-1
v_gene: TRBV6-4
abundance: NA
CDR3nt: TGTGCCAGCAGTGAAGACGATGAGGGAGAGGAGCAGTTCTTC
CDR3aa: CASSEDDEGEEQFF

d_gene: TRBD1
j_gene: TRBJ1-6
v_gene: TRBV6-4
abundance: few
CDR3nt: TGTGCCAGCAGTGGGGGACAGGAGTATAGCTCCTATAATTCACCCCTCCACTTT
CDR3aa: CASSGGQEYSSYNSPLHF

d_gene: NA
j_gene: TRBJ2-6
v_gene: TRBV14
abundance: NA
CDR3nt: TGTGCCAGCAGCCCCTCGAGGGGGACTGGGGCCAACGTCCTGACTTTC
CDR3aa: CASSPSRGTGANVLTF

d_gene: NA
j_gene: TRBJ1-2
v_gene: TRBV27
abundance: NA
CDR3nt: TGTGCCAGCAGTTTAAATGGGGGCAGGTATGGCTACACCTTC
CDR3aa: CASSLNGGRYGYTF

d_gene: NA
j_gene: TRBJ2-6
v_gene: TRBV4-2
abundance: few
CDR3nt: TGTGCCAGCAGCCGGAGTGATTCTGGGGCCAACGTCCTGACTTTC
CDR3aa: CASSRSDSGANVLTF

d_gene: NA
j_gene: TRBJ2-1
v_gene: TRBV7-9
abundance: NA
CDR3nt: TGTGCCAGCACCCGGTGGGGGGTGGGTGAGCAGTTCTTC
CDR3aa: CASTRWGVGEQFF

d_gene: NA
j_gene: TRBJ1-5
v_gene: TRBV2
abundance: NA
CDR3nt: TGTGCCAGCAGGGGGGCGAATCAGCCCCAGCATTTT
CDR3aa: CASRGANQPQHF

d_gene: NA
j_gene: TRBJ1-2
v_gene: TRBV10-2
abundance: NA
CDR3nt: TGCGCCAGCAGTGAACGGGGAGGCTATGGCTACACCTTC
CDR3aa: CASSERGGYGYTF

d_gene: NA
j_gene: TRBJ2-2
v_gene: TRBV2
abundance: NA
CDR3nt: TGTGCCAGCAGCCGCCACAGTCCTGGTTCGAACACCGGGGAGCTGTTTTTT
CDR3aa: CASSRHSPGSNTGELFF

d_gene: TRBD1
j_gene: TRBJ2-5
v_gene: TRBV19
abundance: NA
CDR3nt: TGTGCCAGTAGTATAGTTCATACAGGGGGCGGAGAGACCCAGTACTTC
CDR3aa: CASSIVHTGGGETQYF

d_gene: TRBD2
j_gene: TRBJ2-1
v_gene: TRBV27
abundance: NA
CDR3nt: TGTGCCAGCAGTGTGACTAGCGGGGGGATATCTAGCTCCTACAATGAGCAGTTCTTC
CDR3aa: CASSVTSGGISSSYNEQFF

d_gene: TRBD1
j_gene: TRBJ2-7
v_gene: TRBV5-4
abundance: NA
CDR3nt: TGTGCCAGCAGCGGGGGGACAGGTCCCTACGAGCAGTACTTC
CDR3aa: CASSGGTGPYEQYF

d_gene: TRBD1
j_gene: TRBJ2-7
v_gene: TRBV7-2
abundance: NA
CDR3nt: TGTGCCAGCAGCCGGGACAGGGGCTCCTACGAGCAGTACTTC
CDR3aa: CASSRDRGSYEQYF

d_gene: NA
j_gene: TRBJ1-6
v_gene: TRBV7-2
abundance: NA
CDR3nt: TGTGCCAGCAGCGTAAGGGGCAATTCACCCCTCCACTTT
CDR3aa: CASSVRGNSPLHF

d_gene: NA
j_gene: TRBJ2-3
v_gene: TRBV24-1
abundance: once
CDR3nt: TGTGCCACCAGTGATCTCAGGGGAAGCACAGATACGCAGTATTTT
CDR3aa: CATSDLRGSTDTQYF

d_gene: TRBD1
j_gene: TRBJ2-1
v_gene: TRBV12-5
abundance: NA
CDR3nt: TGTGCTAGTGGTTTGGCGACAGGGAGCAGCCATTACTCCTACAATGAGCAGTTCTTC
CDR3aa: CASGLATGSSHYSYNEQFF

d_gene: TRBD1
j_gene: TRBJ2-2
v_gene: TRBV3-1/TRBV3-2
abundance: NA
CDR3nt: TGTGCCAGCAGCCACGGGACAGGGACCGGGGAGCTGTTTTTT
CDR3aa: CASSHGTGTGELFF

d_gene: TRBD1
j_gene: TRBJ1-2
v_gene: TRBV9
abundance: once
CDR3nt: TGTGCCAGCAGCGTCGTGGGGACAGCGTATGGCTACACCTTC
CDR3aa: CASSVVGTAYGYTF

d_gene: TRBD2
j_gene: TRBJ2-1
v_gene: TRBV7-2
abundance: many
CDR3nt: TGTGCCAGCAGCTCTTCTAGCGGGGGCTACAATGAGCAGTTCTTC
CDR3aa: CASSSSSGGYNEQFF

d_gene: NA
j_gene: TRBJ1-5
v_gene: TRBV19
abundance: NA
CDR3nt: TGTGCCAGTCAGGGCCAGGGTATTCAGCCCCAGCATTTT
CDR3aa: CASQGQGIQPQHF

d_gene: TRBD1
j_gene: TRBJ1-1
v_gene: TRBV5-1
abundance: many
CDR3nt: TGCGCCAGCAGCTTACGGACAGGGAACACTGAAGCTTTCTTT
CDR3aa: CASSLRTGNTEAFF

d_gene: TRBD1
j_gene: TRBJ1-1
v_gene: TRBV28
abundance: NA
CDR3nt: TGTGCCAGCAGTTGGGACAGGGGCGGGGAAAGCACTGAAGCTTTCTTT
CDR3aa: CASSWDRGGESTEAFF

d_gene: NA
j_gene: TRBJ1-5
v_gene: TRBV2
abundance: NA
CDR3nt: TGTGCCAGCAGTGTATTTCAGCCCCAGCATTTT
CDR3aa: CASSVFQPQHF

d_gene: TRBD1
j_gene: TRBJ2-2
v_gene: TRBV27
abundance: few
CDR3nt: TGTGCCAGCAGATGGACAGGGGGCCAGGTCACCGGGGAGCTGTTTTTT
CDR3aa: CASRWTGGQVTGELFF

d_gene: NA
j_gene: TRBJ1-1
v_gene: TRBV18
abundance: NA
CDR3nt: TGTGCCAGCTCACCAGCGTCTGAAGCTTTCTTT
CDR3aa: CASSPASEAFF

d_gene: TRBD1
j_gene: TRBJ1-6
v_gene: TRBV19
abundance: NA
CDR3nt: TGTGCCAGTACCCCAAGGGGACAGGGGGTTTCACCCCTCCACTTT
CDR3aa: CASTPRGQGVSPLHF

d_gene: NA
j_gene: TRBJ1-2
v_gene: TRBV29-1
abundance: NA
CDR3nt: TGCAGCGGGGTACAGGGTCTTGGCTACACCTTC
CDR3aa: CSGVQGLGYTF

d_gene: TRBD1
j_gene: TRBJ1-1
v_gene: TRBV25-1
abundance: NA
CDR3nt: TGTGCCAGCAGAGTCGACAGGGTCACTGAAGCTTTCTTT
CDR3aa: CASRVDRVTEAFF

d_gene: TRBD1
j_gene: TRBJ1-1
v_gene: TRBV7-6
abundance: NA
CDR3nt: TGTGCCAGCAGCCCCCGGACAGGGGGGAACACTGAAGCTTTCTTT
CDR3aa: CASSPRTGGNTEAFF

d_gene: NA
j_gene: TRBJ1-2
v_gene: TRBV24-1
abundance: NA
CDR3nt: TGTGCCACCAGTGATCCCGGACCGCCAGCGGGGGGCTACACCTTC
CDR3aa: CATSDPGPPAGGYTF

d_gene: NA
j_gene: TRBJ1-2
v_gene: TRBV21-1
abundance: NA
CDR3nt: TGTGCCAGCAGCAAGGATCGACAGGGAAGAGCTAACTATGGCTACACCTTC
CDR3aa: CASSKDRQGRANYGYTF

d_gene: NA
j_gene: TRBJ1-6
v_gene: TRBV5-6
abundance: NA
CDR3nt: TGTGCCAGCAGCCTCGGGACACCGGTTGGTATCCACTTT
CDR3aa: CASSLGTPVGIHF

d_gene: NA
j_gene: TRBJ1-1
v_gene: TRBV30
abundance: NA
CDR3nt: TGTGCCTGGATGGGTAGGGGAGCCGCGGGGACTGAAGCTTTCTTT
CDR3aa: CAWMGRGAAGTEAFF

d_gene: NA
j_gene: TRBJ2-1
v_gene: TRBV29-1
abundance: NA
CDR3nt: TGCAGCGCCGAACCACAGGGCTTGGGGCAGTTCTTC
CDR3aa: CSAEPQGLGQFF

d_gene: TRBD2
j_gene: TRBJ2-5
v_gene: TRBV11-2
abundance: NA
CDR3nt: TGTGCCAGCAGCTATCGGGGGGGGAGGGAGACCCAGTACTTC
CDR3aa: CASSYRGGRETQYF

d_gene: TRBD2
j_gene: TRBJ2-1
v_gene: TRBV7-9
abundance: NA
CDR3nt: TGTGCCAGCACCCCGGGGGGGGCGTTAGGTGAGCAGTTCTTC
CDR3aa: CASTPGGALGEQFF

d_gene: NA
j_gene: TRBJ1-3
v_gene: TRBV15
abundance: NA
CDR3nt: TGTGCCACCAGCAGAGTGAGCGAATCTGGAAACACCATATATTTT
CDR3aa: CATSRVSESGNTIYF

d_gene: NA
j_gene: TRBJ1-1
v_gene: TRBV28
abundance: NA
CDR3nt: TGTGCCAGCAGTTGGACAGCGAGCACTGAAGCTTTCTTT
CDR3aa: CASSWTASTEAFF

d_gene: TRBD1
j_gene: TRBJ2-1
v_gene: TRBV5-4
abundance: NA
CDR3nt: TGTGCCAGCAGCTCCCGGACAGGGGGGCAGTTCTTC
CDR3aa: CASSSRTGGQFF